Presented here are 27 T cell receptor beta chains from one specimen sequenced in a study of shared clonotypes between healthy human individuals. This table comes from immunoSEQ multiplex PCR, and its TCRdb copy is limited to in-frame clones, with some not included. Of more than 1.2 million clones listed, approximately 98.5% are singletons. The specimen was naive CD4+ T cells sorted from blood. As for subset: CD45RA+ positively selected. All receptors come from a man aged 25 to 40 in good health.

V usage is TRBV9 and J usage is TRBJ2-2; TRBD1 aligns across 9 bases. This CDR3 spans 15 amino acids. V dropped 2 bases and J dropped 6; count of bases not matched to a gene: 5. CDR1 is SGDLS, CDR2 YYNGEE, per germline. The CDR3 protein is CASSVRQGDSGELFF. CDR3 nucleotides: TGTGCCAGCAGCGTGCGACAGGGGGATTCCGGGGAGCTGTTTTTT. Combining the CDR3 with reference TRBV9 and TRBJ2-2 gives the whole variable domain DSGVTQTPKHLITATGQRVTLRCSPRSGDLSVYWYQQSLDQGLQFLIQYYNGEERAKGNILERFSAQQFPDLHSELNLSSLELGDSALYFCASSVRQGDSGELFFGEGSRLTVL.

V and J are TRBV9 and TRBJ2-1, with D maybe TRBD1 (6 bases). Trimming took off 3 bases at V and 6 bases at J, with 16 bases between the two ends. The germline V gene has CDR1 SGDLS and CDR2 YYNGEE. This CDR3 contains 15 residues. The CDR3 nucleotides are TGTGCCAGCAGCGCAGGGACACTTTACCTCAATGAGCAGTTCTTC. It translates to CASSAGTLYLNEQFF.

The CDR3: CASSEGQETQYF. The CDR3 coding sequence is TGCGCCAGCAGTGAAGGGCAAGAGACCCAGTACTTC. The chain uses TRBV10-2 and TRBJ2-5; no definite D call. V was clipped by 3 bases and J by 2 bases, with 4 bases between them. The CDR3 totals 12 residues. CDR1 and CDR2 from the germline V gene are WSHSY and SAAADI.

This chain connects TRBV6-8 to TRBJ2-1; unclear D gene. CDR3 size: 10 residues. Germline V gene data show CDR1 as MNHGY and CDR2 as SAAAGT. Deletions cut 5 bases from V and 5 bases from J, with 1 base between. CDR3 nucleotides: TGTGCCAGCAGTCACAATGAGCAGTTCTTC. Its translation is CASSHNEQFF.

CDR3 sequence reads: CASSNHPGSSGDTQYF. CDR3 coding DNA: TGTGCCAGCAGCAACCATCCCGGGAGCAGTGGGGATACGCAGTATTTT. This chain joins TRBV7-2 and TRBJ2-3; a possible D gene is TRBD2 (6 bases). Deletions cut 5 bases from V and 6 bases from J, with 21 bases between. Germline V gives CDR1 SGHTA, CDR2 FQGNSA. This CDR3 region has 16 residues. Full variable domain (missing parts from reference TRBV7-2 and TRBJ2-3): GAGVSQSPSNKVTEKGKDVELRCDPISGHTALYWYRQSLGQGLEFLIYFQGNSAPDKSGLPSDRFSAERTGGSVSTLTIQRTQQEDSAVYLCASSNHPGSSGDTQYFGPGTRLTVL.

The chain uses TRBV19 and TRBJ2-7; 7 bases are a match to TRBD1. This CDR3 has 14 amino acids. The germline V gene has CDR1 LNHDA and CDR2 SQIVND (reference sequence). Trimming removed 3 bases from V and 2 bases from J; junction bases left unmatched: 4. The DNA of the CDR3 is TGTGCCAGTAGTATCAGGACAGGCCCCTACGAGCAGTACTTC. Its translation is CASSIRTGPYEQYF.

The chain is built from TRBV7-2 and TRBJ2-7; D remains unclear. The germline V and J ends were trimmed by 1 base and 0 bases, with 4 bases remaining between them. From germline, CDR1 is SGHTA and CDR2 FQGNSA. This CDR3 spans 13 amino acids. The CDR3 protein is CASSLVDSYEQYF. Here the CDR3 DNA reads TGTGCCAGCAGCTTAGTCGACTCCTACGAGCAGTACTTC.

This chain links TRBV18 with TRBJ2-7, with D perhaps TRBD1 (6 bases). Germline loops: CDR1 KGHSH, CDR2 LQKENI. V was pared by 0 bases and J by 5 bases, with 8 bases between. The CDR3 extends over 13 amino acids. The CDR3 here is CASSPPYRDEQYF. CDR3 DNA sequence: TGTGCCAGCTCACCACCGTACAGGGACGAGCAGTACTTC.

The J gene is TRBJ2-3, the V gene TRBV5-1; no reliable D call. The CDR3 has 13 amino acids. Trimming stripped 4 bases from V and 1 base from J, with 7 bases between. CDR1 and CDR2 (germline): SGHRS, YFSETQ. In DNA form, the CDR3 reads TGCGCCAGCAGCCCCTACGGCACAGATACGCAGTATTTT. Its translation is CASSPYGTDTQYF.

The chain joins TRBV1 to TRBJ2-3; TRBD2, the table's D call, was not compared with the DNA. TRBV1 is shown as a pseudogene. The length of the CDR3 is 18 residues. CDR3 region: CTSSQELGRLARPDTQYF. The CDR3, as DNA: TGCACCAGCAGCCAAGAATTAGGGAGACTAGCGCGCCCAGATACGCAGTATTTT.

The rearrangement uses TRBV6-5 and TRBJ2-3, with a tentative D call TRBD1 (6 bases). V lost 7 bases to trimming and J lost 0 bases, with 14 bases between them. The CDR3 sequence is 15 residues long. Germline V CDR1 and CDR2: MNHEY, SVGAGI. The CDR3 here is CASTSRTASTDTQYF. CDR3 sequence (DNA): TGTGCCAGCACCTCAAGGACAGCTAGCACAGATACGCAGTATTTT.

To note about this clone: The same CDR3 arises from other DNA sequences in this sample as well. V usage is TRBV18 and J usage is TRBJ2-5; D ambiguous. This CDR3 is 12 amino acids long. Trimming cost V 1 base and J 5 bases, with 5 bases left between them. The germline V gene encodes CDR1 KGHSH and CDR2 LQKENI. The CDR3 DNA is TGTGCCAGCTCACCACGGCGCGAGACCCAGTACTTC. Encoded protein: CASSPRRETQYF.

The rearrangement links TRBV19 to TRBJ2-7, with 10 nucleotides matching TRBD1. This CDR3 has 16 amino acids. In germline, CDR1 is LNHDA, CDR2 SQIVND (reference sequence). J lost 2 bases, V lost 5 bases, and 9 bases had no gene match. The CDR3 sequence is CASSSWTGGPPYEQYF. CDR3 DNA sequence: TGTGCCAGTAGTTCTTGGACAGGGGGGCCACCCTACGAGCAGTACTTC. Variable domain in full (rest from reference TRBV19 and TRBJ2-7): DGGITQSPKYLFRKEGQNVTLSCEQNLNHDAMYWYRQDPGQGLRLIYYSQIVNDFQKGDIAEGYSVSREKKESFPLTVTSAQKNPTAFYLCASSSWTGGPPYEQYFGPGTRLTVT.

The chain links TRBV5-1 to TRBJ1-2; D is unclear. This CDR3 contains 13 residues. Germline V gene data show CDR1 as SGHRS and CDR2 as YFSETQ. The ends were cut back, 2 bases at V and 4 bases at J, with 9 bases in the middle. CDR3: CASSLSTPYGYTF. DNA for the CDR3: TGCGCCAGCAGCTTATCTACGCCCTATGGCTACACCTTC.

The chain uses TRBV5-1 and TRBJ2-1; tentative D call: TRBD2 (6 bases). Looked up from germline, CDR1 is SGHRS and CDR2 is YFSETQ. Trimming took 4 bases from V and 8 from J, leaving 25 bases between them. CDR3 length equals 17 residues. CDR3 loop: CASSPKRRDRWGDEQFF. The CDR3 coding sequence is TGCGCCAGCAGCCCTAAGCGGAGGGACCGCTGGGGCGATGAGCAGTTCTTC.

The V call is TRBV18, the J call TRBJ2-5, with 12 bases that match TRBD2. This CDR3 region has 19 residues. CDR1 is KGHSH, CDR2 LQKENI, per germline. J was trimmed by 1 base and V by 0 bases; bases with no gene match: 9. The CDR3: CASSPPGTSGPRIQETQYF. CDR3 coding DNA: TGTGCCAGCTCACCACCGGGGACTAGCGGGCCGAGAATCCAAGAGACCCAGTACTTC.

V and J are TRBV18 and TRBJ2-3; tentative D call: TRBD1 (5 bases). The V gene lost 1 base and the J gene lost 5 bases, with 16 bases spanning the gap. CDR3 length equals 16 residues. Germline CDR1 and CDR2: KGHSH and LQKENI. This CDR3 reads CASSPLSLGVEDTQYF. The DNA of the CDR3 is TGTGCCAGCTCACCACTTAGTTTAGGGGTCGAAGATACGCAGTATTTT.

The chain uses TRBV28 and TRBJ2-3, with 8 bases matching TRBD2. V shed 5 bases, J shed 0 bases, and the junction held 7 bases outside the gene matches. Germline CDR1 is MDHEN and CDR2 is SYDVKM. This CDR3 is 16 amino acids long. The CDR3 DNA reads TGTGCCAGCAGTGCCGCGGGAGGCCTTAGCACAGATACGCAGTATTTT. Amino acids: CASSAAGGLSTDTQYF.

For the CDR3, the DNA is TGTGCCAGCAGCTCGCCACGGTATGAGGCCGGAGCTTCGAGCACAGATACGCAGTATTTT. This gives the protein CASSSPRYEAGASSTDTQYF. V gene TRBV7-6 combines with J gene TRBJ2-3; D remains ambiguous. Per the germline V gene, CDR1 is SGHVS and CDR2 is FNYEAQ. The CDR3 has 20 residues. V was clipped by 4 bases and J by 0 bases, with 26 bases between them.

The rearrangement uses TRBV18 and TRBJ2-5; TRBD2 agrees at 14 bases. This CDR3 is built from 17 residues. Germline CDR1 is KGHSH and CDR2 is LQKENI. V lost 4 bases to trimming and J lost 2 bases; unmatched junction nucleotides: 6. The CDR3 coding sequence is TGTGCCAGCTCACTAGGGACTAGCGGGAGCCCTCAAGAGACCCAGTACTTC. Its protein is CASSLGTSGSPQETQYF.

DNA of the CDR3: TGTGCCGGAAACTCCGGTGGGGTGAACACTGAAGCTTTCTTT. Translating it yields CAGNSGGVNTEAFF. V and J are TRBV7-9 and TRBJ1-1; D uncertain. Germline V gene sequence: CDR1 SEHNR, CDR2 FQNEAQ (reference sequence). V lost 11 bases, J lost 0 bases, and 16 bases lay in between. This CDR3 is built from 14 residues.

This chain links TRBV5-1 with TRBJ2-1; unclear D gene. V was cut by 5 bases and J by 1 base, with 13 bases left in between. CDR3 size: 15 residues. Per the germline V gene, CDR1 is SGHRS and CDR2 is YFSETQ. The CDR3 bases are TGCGCCAGCAGAGTAATATCCGAATCCTACAATGAGCAGTTCTTC. It codes for CASRVISESYNEQFF.

The chain combines TRBV5-4 with TRBJ2-1; 10 bases map to TRBD2. CDR1 is SGHNT and CDR2 is YYREEE in the germline V gene (reference sequence). CDR3 size: 15 residues. The V gene end was trimmed by 4 bases and the J gene end by 1 base; junction bases not matched to a gene: 2. The CDR3 coding sequence is TGTGCCAGCAGCGTAGCGGGAGGTTCCTACAATGAGCAGTTCTTC. The encoded protein is CASSVAGGSYNEQFF.

V and J are TRBV5-1 and TRBJ2-2, with TRBD1 identical over 7 bases. The trim removed 2 bases at V and 3 bases at J, leaving 7 bases unmatched. This CDR3 contains 16 residues. CDR1 and CDR2 (germline): SGHRS, YFSETQ. CDR3 coding DNA: TGCGCCAGCAGCTTAGGTAGGGGGCCTTACACCGGGGAGCTGTTTTTT. It translates to CASSLGRGPYTGELFF.

CDR3 in DNA: TGTGCCAGCAGCCCCGGACTAGCGAAGACAGATACGCAGTATTTT. Its translation is CASSPGLAKTDTQYF. This chain joins TRBV5-4 and TRBJ2-3; TRBD2 agrees at 9 bases. J gave up 3 bases and V 4 bases, and 6 bases lay outside the gene matches. Germline V lookup: CDR1 SGHNT, CDR2 YYREEE (reference sequence). CDR3 length equals 15 residues.

A remark on this clone: Other nucleotide sequences from this sample produce the same CDR3. The rearrangement joins TRBV9 to TRBJ2-7, with TRBD1 matching over 7 bases. Per the germline V gene, CDR1 is SGDLS and CDR2 is YYNGEE. J lost 0 bases, V lost 2 bases, and 2 bases had no gene match. The CDR3 is 14 amino acids. In DNA form, the CDR3 reads TGTGCCAGCAGCGTGACAGGGAACTCCTACGAGCAGTACTTC. Translation: CASSVTGNSYEQYF.

This clone was picked up one time. The CDR3 coding sequence is TGCGCCAGCAGCTTGGGCCAGGGGGCGATCCAAGAGACCCAGTACTTC. This codes for CASSLGQGAIQETQYF. The chain couples TRBV5-1 to TRBJ2-5; TRBD1 aligns across 8 bases. Germline V gene sequence: CDR1 SGHRS, CDR2 YFSETQ. There are 16 residues in the CDR3. Germline trimming cut 0 bases from V and 1 base from J; bases unmatched to any gene: 5.